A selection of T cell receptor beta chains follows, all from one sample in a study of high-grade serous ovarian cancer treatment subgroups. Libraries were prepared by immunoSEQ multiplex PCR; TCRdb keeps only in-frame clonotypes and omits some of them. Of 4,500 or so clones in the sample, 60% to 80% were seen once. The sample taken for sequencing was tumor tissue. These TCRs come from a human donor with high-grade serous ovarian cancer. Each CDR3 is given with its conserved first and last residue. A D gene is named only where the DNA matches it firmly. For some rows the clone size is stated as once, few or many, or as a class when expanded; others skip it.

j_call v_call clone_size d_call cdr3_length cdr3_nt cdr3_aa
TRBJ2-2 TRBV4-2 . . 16 TGTGCCAGCAGCCAGGAGGGGTTCGCGAACACCGGGGAGCTGTTTTTT CASSQEGFANTGELFF
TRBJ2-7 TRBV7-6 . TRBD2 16 TGTGCCAGCAGCTCGGGACTAGCGTATAGCTCCTACGAGCAGTACTTC CASSSGLAYSSYEQYF
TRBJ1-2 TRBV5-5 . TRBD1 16 TGTGCCAGCAGCTACACTTTGACAGGGTTAACGGATGGCTACACCTTC CASSYTLTGLTDGYTF
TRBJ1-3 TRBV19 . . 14 TGTGCCAGTAGTCTCCCCGGGACAGGAAACACCATATATTTT CASSLPGTGNTIYF
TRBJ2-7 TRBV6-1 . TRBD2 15 TGTGCCAGCAGTGATTTAGCGGGAGTTCAAGACGAGCAGTACTTC CASSDLAGVQDEQYF
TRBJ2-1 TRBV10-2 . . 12 TGCGCCAGCCAGGCCAGTTACAATGAGCAGTTCTTC CASQASYNEQFF
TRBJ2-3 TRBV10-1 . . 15 TGCGCCAGTACCCCTGGGCTAGCGAGCACAGATACGCAGTATTTT CASTPGLASTDTQYF
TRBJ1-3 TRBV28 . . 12 TGTGCCAGCAGTTTTTATGGAAACACCATATATTTT CASSFYGNTIYF
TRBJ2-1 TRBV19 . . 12 TGTGCCAGTAGTCCAGACAGATATGAGCAGTTCTTC CASSPDRYEQFF
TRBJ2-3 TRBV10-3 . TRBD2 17 TGTGCCATCAGTGCCCAAGTCCTAGCGGGAGTGAAGGGTACGCAGTATTTT CAISAQVLAGVKGTQYF
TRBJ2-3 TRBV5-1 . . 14 TGCGCCAGCATCCCCGGCCCCCACACAGATACGCAGTATTTT CASIPGPHTDTQYF
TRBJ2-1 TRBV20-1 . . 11 TGCAGTGCTAGCTCCATCTATGAGCAGTTCTTC CSASSIYEQFF
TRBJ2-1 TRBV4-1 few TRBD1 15 TGCGCCAGCAGCAAACAGGGGACCCGCGGCGATGAGCAGTTCTTC CASSKQGTRGDEQFF
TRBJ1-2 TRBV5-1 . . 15 TGCGCCAGCAGCTTGGGGGGTGCGGGTAACTATGGCTACACCTTC CASSLGGAGNYGYTF
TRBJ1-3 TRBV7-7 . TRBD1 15 TGTGCTAGCAGCCGGGACAGTTCCTCTGGAAACACCATATATTTT CASSRDSSSGNTIYF
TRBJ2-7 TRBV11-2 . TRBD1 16 TGTGCCAGCAGCTTACAAGGGGGCTGGACTGTCTACGAGCAGTACTTC CASSLQGGWTVYEQYF
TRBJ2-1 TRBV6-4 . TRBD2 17 TGTGCCAGCAGCCCGGGACTAGCGGGAAGCTCCTACAATGAGCAGTTCTTC CASSPGLAGSSYNEQFF
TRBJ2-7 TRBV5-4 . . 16 TGTGCCAGCAGCCAACACCAAAACTCAAGGGCCTACGAGCAGTACTTC CASSQHQNSRAYEQYF
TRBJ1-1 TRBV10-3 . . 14 TGTGCCATCAGTGGAGACTGGGAGGGCACTGAAGCTTTCTTT CAISGDWEGTEAFF
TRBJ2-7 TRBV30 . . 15 TGTGCCTGGAGCCAGGGGGGCAGGAGCCTCTACGAGCAGTACTTC CAWSQGGRSLYEQYF
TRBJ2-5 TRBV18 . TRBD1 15 TGTGCCAGCTCACCCGAGACAGGGGCTAAGGAGACCCAGTACTTC CASSPETGAKETQYF
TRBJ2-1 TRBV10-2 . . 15 TGCGCCAGCCGTAGAGAGCACAGGACCTACAATGAGCAGTTCTTC CASRREHRTYNEQFF
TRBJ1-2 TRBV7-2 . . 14 TGTGCCAGCAGCTTATCAAGGGGGGACTATGGCTACACCTTC CASSLSRGDYGYTF